A single sample gave rise to the 31 T cell receptor beta chains below, sequenced in a study of T-cell memory formation after mild COVID-19. One entry per CDR3 protein, called by TCRdb with MiXCR from the 5' RACE reads. The repertoire has about 280,000 distinct CDR3 sequences, approximately 8.4% of them found once; the top ten carry 22%. The sample comprised PBMCs or a T cell subset sorted from them (not recorded which). These receptors were obtained from a man between 18 and 35 years old who had mild COVID-19 (a few samples of this study predate the infection). Cell type and time point are not known.

This clonotype was found a few times. The rearrangement links TRBV4-2 to TRBJ2-5; TRBD2 matches at 8 bases. Germline loops: CDR1 LGHNA, CDR2 YNFKEQ. CDR3 length: 16 residues. Unmatched junction bases numbered 8, after V lost 4 bases and J lost 1 base. The DNA for the CDR3 is TGTGCCAGCAGCCCTTTCATTGCGGGGGGCCAAGAGACCCAGTACTTC. Translated: CASSPFIAGGQETQYF.

This clonotype occurred a few times. The V and J genes are TRBV21-1 and TRBJ2-2; the D segment call TRBD1 is taken from the table without a DNA check. TRBV21-1 constitutes a pseudogene. This CDR3 comprises 16 residues. The CDR3 loop is CASSRHKDRNTGELFF. The CDR3 DNA sequence: TGTGCCAGCAGCAGACATAAGGACAGGAACACCGGGGAGCTGTTTTTT.

This sequence joins TRBV12-3 or TRBV12-4 and TRBJ2-3; no clear D gene. The V and J ends lost 7 bases and 4 bases respectively, with 24 bases between them. The CDR3 extends over 17 amino acids. The chain's CDR3 is CASTSGYYGYSADTQYF. The CDR3 bases are TGTGCCAGCACCTCCGGATATTACGGGTACAGTGCAGATACGCAGTATTTT.

This clonotype has just a few counts. J is TRBJ2-1 and V is TRBV5-1; 7 bases fit TRBD2. The CDR3 is made up of 17 amino acids. V lost 5 bases, J lost 1 base, and 12 bases stayed unmatched. In germline, CDR1 is SGHRS, CDR2 YFSETQ. CDR3 region: CASSPSSGGTSYNEQFF. In DNA form, the CDR3 reads TGCGCCAGCAGTCCCTCTAGCGGCGGTACGTCCTACAATGAGCAGTTCTTC. Variable domain in full (rest from reference TRBV5-1 and TRBJ2-1): KAGVTQTPRYLIKTRGQQVTLSCSPISGHRSVSWYQQTPGQGLQFLFEYFSETQRNKGNFPGRFSGRQFSNSRSEMNVSTLELGDSALYLCASSPSSGGTSYNEQFFGPGTRLTVL.

This clonotype has at least ten counts. This chain joins TRBV20-1 and TRBJ2-7; no clear D gene. V lost 3 bases and J lost 7, with 16 bases in between. CDR3 size: 13 residues. Germline values: CDR1 DFQATT, CDR2 SNEGSKA (reference sequence). CDR3 coding DNA: TGCAGTGCTAGTACTCCTACATGGCGAGAGCAGTACGTC. It specifies CSASTPTWREQYV.

This clonotype showed up just a few times. V is TRBV27 and J is TRBJ2-7, with D perhaps matching TRBD2 (6 bases). The germline V gene encodes CDR1 MNHEY and CDR2 SMNVEV (reference sequence). This CDR3 comprises 14 residues. V dropped 8 bases and J dropped 0 bases, with 14 bases sitting between them. CDR3 protein: CASRGRESSYEQYF. The CDR3 nucleotides read TGTGCCAGCCGCGGACGGGAGAGCTCCTACGAGCAGTACTTC.

The chain is built from TRBV15 and TRBJ1-5, with D uncertain. CDR1 LNHNV and CDR2 YYDKDF come from the germline V gene (reference sequence). The V gene lost 1 base and the J gene lost 2 bases, with 6 bases spanning the gap. CDR3 length: 14 residues. The CDR3 sequence: CATSRGDGNQPQHF. CDR3 sequence (DNA): TGTGCCACCAGCAGAGGGGATGGCAATCAGCCCCAGCATTTT.

This clonotype turned up a few times. The chain joins TRBV10-1 to TRBJ2-1, with D perhaps matching TRBD2 (6 bases). The CDR3 contains 14 residues. V lost 5 bases, J lost 2 bases, and 10 bases lay in between. The V gene's germline CDR1 is WNHNN and CDR2 SYGVQD (reference sequence). The CDR3 spells CASSPSGPYNEQFF. CDR3 sequence (DNA): TGCGCCAGCAGTCCCAGCGGGCCCTACAATGAGCAGTTCTTC.

The sample holds many counts of this clonotype. This chain joins TRBV4-3 and TRBJ1-2; 7 positions agree with TRBD1. Germline V gene data show CDR1 as LGHNA and CDR2 as YSLEER. This CDR3 has 15 amino acids. The J segment lost 2 bases and the V segment lost 5 bases, leaving 8 bases of the junction unmatched. CDR3 loop: CASSTRQGKNYGYTF. The CDR3 bases are TGCGCCAGCAGCACGAGACAGGGAAAAAACTATGGCTACACCTTC.

The rearrangement joins TRBV12-3 or TRBV12-4 to TRBJ2-2; TRBD2 might be the D (6 bases). This CDR3 is 18 amino acids long. Trimming cost V 6 bases and J 8 bases, with 28 bases left between them. CDR3 sequence (DNA): TGTGCCAGCAGAAAAGGGCGGTCGGGACTCCTACCGTCTGGGGAGCTGTTTTTT. This translates into CASRKGRSGLLPSGELFF.

The chain carries TRBV10-3 and TRBJ1-2; TRBD1 agrees at 8 bases. The V gene end was trimmed by 8 bases and the J gene end by 2 bases; junction bases not matched to a gene: 19. Germline V gives CDR1 ENHRY, CDR2 SYGVKD. The CDR3 runs to 18 residues. The CDR3 sequence: CAIWGVKDRERENYGYTF. The CDR3 region has the DNA TGTGCCATCTGGGGCGTTAAGGACAGGGAGAGGGAAAACTATGGCTACACCTTC.

This chain uses TRBV11-2 with TRBJ2-1; 12 bases map to TRBD2. Germline V lookup: CDR1 SGHAT, CDR2 FQNNGV. The CDR3 is 17 residues long. V was pared by 5 bases and J by 3 bases, with 8 bases of the junction left unmatched. The CDR3 DNA is TGTGCCAGCAGCCTTTCTAGCGGGGGGGCCCTCTACAATGAGCAGTTCTTC. Its translation: CASSLSSGGALYNEQFF.

The chain employs TRBV10-3 and TRBJ2-1, with TRBD1 matching 8 bases. Germline CDR1 is ENHRY and CDR2 is SYGVKD. J lost 6 bases, V lost 4 bases, and 8 bases had no gene match. This CDR3 has 15 amino acids. DNA of the CDR3: TGTGCCATCAGTGTGGCGACAGGGGCCCCCAATGAGCAGTTCTTC. Amino acid sequence: CAISVATGAPNEQFF.

This chain uses TRBV18 with TRBJ2-1, with TRBD2 identical over 8 bases. This CDR3 has 14 amino acids. V shed 5 bases, J shed 5 bases, and the junction held 5 bases outside the gene matches. The germline gives CDR1 KGHSH, CDR2 LQKENI. CDR3 region: CASSGTRSHNEQFF. The CDR3 DNA reads as TGTGCCAGCTCAGGGACTAGGTCACACAATGAGCAGTTCTTC.

This clonotype was seen only a few times. CDR3 bases: TGTGCCAGCAGCCGCATTTGGGCCTCCGCCGGGGAGCTGTTTTTT. Translated, it gives CASSRIWASAGELFF. This chain uses TRBV7-9 with TRBJ2-2, with D uncertain. The CDR3 is 15 amino acids. Germline loops: CDR1 SEHNR, CDR2 FQNEAQ (reference sequence). Trimming removed 5 bases at V and 6 bases at J, with 16 bases between.

This clonotype was detected only a few times. The chain carries TRBV7-2 and TRBJ2-1; 7 bases line up with TRBD1. The CDR3 covers 15 residues. In germline, CDR1 is SGHTA, CDR2 FQGNSA. V lost 2 bases and J lost 4; bases outside the gene matches: 5. The CDR3 DNA is TGTGCCAGCAGCTTAATCAAGGGGGCATACAATGAGCAGTTCTTC. Translating it yields CASSLIKGAYNEQFF. Filled out from reference TRBV7-2 and TRBJ2-1, the complete variable domain reads GAGVSQSPSNKVTEKGKDVELRCDPISGHTALYWYRQSLGQGLEFLIYFQGNSAPDKSGLPSDRFSAERTGGSVSTLTIQRTQQEDSAVYLCASSLIKGAYNEQFFGPGTRLTVL.

The chain employs TRBV7-9 and TRBJ2-7, with TRBD2 matching 8 bases. The CDR3 contains 13 residues. Trimming took 5 bases from V and 7 from J; bases not matched to a gene: 7. Germline V gene lookup returns CDR1 SEHNR and CDR2 FQNEAQ (reference sequence). The CDR3 DNA is TGTGCCAGCAGCCCCGCCTCTAGCGGGGAGCAGTACTTC. Its translation is CASSPASSGEQYF.

This clonotype appeared a few times. The V gene is TRBV7-9, the J gene TRBJ1-6; TRBD1 agrees at 10 bases. CDR1 SEHNR and CDR2 FQNEAQ come from the germline V gene (reference sequence). CDR3 size: 19 residues. Unmatched junction bases numbered 19, after V lost 5 bases and J lost 9 bases. CDR3 in DNA: TGTGCCAGCAGCCTTCCGTTGACAGGGGGCTATAGTCTTCGTTCACCCCTCCACTTT. This gives the protein CASSLPLTGGYSLRSPLHF.

This clonotype was found a few times. CDR3 DNA: TGTGCCAGCAGTCCCGCCCTAGCCAAAAACATTCAGTACTTC. The encoded protein is CASSPALAKNIQYF. The V gene is TRBV7-2, the J gene TRBJ2-4, with unresolved D. There are 14 residues in the CDR3. The germline CDR1 and CDR2 sequences are SGHTA and FQGNSA. V shed 6 bases and J shed 0 bases, with 9 bases lying between them.

The gene calls are TRBV7-2 and TRBJ1-5; D gene ambiguous. Deletions cut 3 bases from V and 3 bases from J, with 6 bases between. Germline CDR1 is SGHTA and CDR2 is FQGNSA. The CDR3 consists of 13 residues. The CDR3 reads CASSFRYNQPQHF. The CDR3 nucleotides read TGTGCCAGCAGCTTCCGGTACAATCAGCCCCAGCATTTT.

This clonotype occurred a few times. V is TRBV4-1 and J is TRBJ1-6; 8 bases agree with TRBD1. CDR1 is MGHRA, CDR2 YSYEKL, per germline. The CDR3 runs to 17 residues. After removal of 6 bases from V and 4 bases from J, the junction contained 11 bases not matched to a gene. CDR3 loop: CASSLRTGYEYNSPLHF. CDR3 in DNA: TGCGCCAGCAGTCTGAGGACAGGGTATGAGTATAATTCACCCCTCCACTTT.

This clonotype has only a few counts. The V and J genes are TRBV20-1 and TRBJ2-5; tentative D call: TRBD2 (6 bases). The CDR3 sequence is 15 residues long. Germline lookup yields CDR1 DFQATT and CDR2 SNEGSKA (reference sequence). V shed 3 bases and J shed 5 bases, with 19 bases lying between them. DNA for the CDR3: TGCAGTGCTAGCGGGAGAAGCGGTGAATGGGAGACCCAGTACTTC. It specifies CSASGRSGEWETQYF.

Written as DNA, the CDR3 is TGTGCCAGCAGCGCCTCGGGACAGGGGGCGAGTAGACCCCTCCACTTT. Translated, it gives CASSASGQGASRPLHF. This chain joins TRBV7-2 and TRBJ1-6; 12 bases are a match to TRBD1. J was trimmed by 12 bases and V by 5 bases; bases with no gene match: 11. The CDR3 has 16 residues. CDR1 and CDR2 from the germline V gene are SGHTA and FQGNSA.

The genes are TRBV5-5 and TRBJ2-7; 10 bases are a match to TRBD1. The germline V gene encodes CDR1 SGHKS and CDR2 YYEKEE (reference sequence). This CDR3 is built from 15 residues. V shed 5 bases, J shed 1 base, and the junction held 6 bases outside the gene matches. CDR3 region: CASRTPGQGSYEQYV. As DNA, the CDR3 is TGTGCCAGCAGGACGCCGGGACAGGGGTCCTACGAGCAGTACGTC.

The chain is built from TRBV9 and TRBJ2-3, with 9 bases fitting TRBD1. V shed 3 bases, J shed 1 base, and the junction held 6 bases outside the gene matches. The CDR3 runs to 16 residues. CDR1 is SGDLS and CDR2 is YYNGEE in the germline V gene. The DNA for the CDR3 is TGTGCCAGCAGCGGGCCAAGACAGGGGGGCACAGATACGCAGTATTTT. The encoded protein is CASSGPRQGGTDTQYF.

This clonotype occurred a few times. The chain links TRBV27 to TRBJ1-1; tentative D call: TRBD1 (5 bases). Trimming removed 3 bases at V and 0 bases at J, with 14 bases between. CDR3 length: 16 residues. Germline CDR1 and CDR2: MNHEY and SMNVEV (reference sequence). CDR3 DNA: TGTGCCAGCAGTTTCTGGCCAGGGTCCATGAACACTGAAGCTTTCTTT. Its translation: CASSFWPGSMNTEAFF.

This clonotype was observed a handful of times. V usage is TRBV9 and J usage is TRBJ1-4, with D unresolved. Trimming cost V 3 bases and J 8 bases, with 14 bases left between them. The V gene's germline CDR1 is SGDLS and CDR2 YYNGEE. This CDR3 contains 14 residues. Here the CDR3 reads CASSGDGSVEKLFF. CDR3 DNA: TGTGCCAGCAGCGGAGACGGGTCAGTGGAAAAACTGTTTTTT.

This clonotype was picked up a small number of times. The chain combines TRBV30 with TRBJ1-5; D not resolved. The CDR3 length is 13 residues. CDR1 and CDR2 from the germline V gene are GTSNPN and SVGIG (reference sequence). Trimming left V 5 bases short and J 1 base short, with 9 bases between. Here the CDR3 DNA reads TGTGCCTGGGAGGACGGGAGCAATCAGCCCCAGCATTTT. Translation: CAWEDGSNQPQHF.

This clonotype was seen a few times. J is TRBJ2-3 and V is TRBV12-3 or TRBV12-4; the D gene is possibly TRBD1 (7 bases). This CDR3 region has 15 residues. The V gene lost 5 bases and the J gene lost 4 bases, with 16 bases spanning the gap. The CDR3 DNA follows: TGTGCCAGCAGTCCTGGACAGGAGGGCCCAGATACGCAGTATTTT. This encodes CASSPGQEGPDTQYF.

V usage is TRBV12-3 or TRBV12-4 and J usage is TRBJ1-4, with 9 bases fitting TRBD1. The CDR3 covers 15 residues. The V and J ends lost 10 bases and 6 bases, in that order; junction bases with no gene match: 12. CDR3 sequence reads: CATAIQGQGDEKLFF. DNA of the CDR3: TGTGCCACCGCGATCCAGGGACAGGGAGATGAAAAACTGTTTTTT.

V and J are TRBV7-8 and TRBJ1-1; D gene ambiguous. CDR3 length: 13 residues. Trimming cost V 6 bases and J 4 bases, with 12 bases left between them. Germline V lookup: CDR1 SGHVS, CDR2 FQNEAQ. The CDR3 here is CASSLNEFTEAFF. The CDR3, as DNA: TGTGCCAGCAGTTTGAATGAGTTCACTGAAGCTTTCTTT.